Listed here are 31 T cell receptor beta chains from one sample, sequenced in a study of T cell repertoires in cytomegalovirus infection. TCRdb processed the reads anew with MiXCR; each CDR3 protein has one entry. Of about 570,000 distinct CDR3 sequences in the sample, about 40% were seen once. These receptors have no identified antigens. The starting material was cultured PBMCs, obtained from culture after CMV antigen stimulation. These receptors were collected from a human donor in good health (CMV status not recorded). Some clones in this sample may be carry-over from other donors' samples.

V is TRBV19 and J is TRBJ2-5; 10 bases match TRBD2. The CDR3 consists of 18 residues. V lost 5 bases and J lost 5; bases outside the gene matches: 17. The V gene's germline CDR1 is LNHDA and CDR2 SQIVND (reference sequence). In DNA, the CDR3 is TGTGCCAGTAGTTCTGCCGGGACTAGCGCTACCCAAACGGAGACCCAGTACTTC. Protein sequence: CASSSAGTSATQTETQYF.

This clonotype was recorded many times. J is TRBJ2-7 and V is TRBV7-2; possibly TRBD1 for D (6 bases). In germline, CDR1 is SGHTA, CDR2 FQGNSA. Between the trimmed V and J ends, which lost 2 bases and 3 bases, there was a span of 11 bases. This CDR3 is built from 14 residues. The CDR3 DNA sequence: TGTGCCAGCAGCTTACTTGGGGGCAACTACGAGCAGTACTTC. Its protein product is CASSLLGGNYEQYF.

The rearrangement joins TRBV18 to TRBJ1-6; weak D call: TRBD1 (5 bases). Germline V CDR1 and CDR2: KGHSH, LQKENI. The CDR3 consists of 14 residues. Trimming removed 3 bases from V and 8 bases from J, with 11 bases in between. The CDR3 DNA sequence: TGTGCCAGCTCACCGCGAATGGGGGATTCACCCCTCCACTTT. Translating it yields CASSPRMGDSPLHF. Combining the CDR3 with reference TRBV18 and TRBJ1-6 gives the whole variable domain NAGVMQNPRHLVRRRGQEARLRCSPMKGHSHVYWYRQLPEEGLKFMVYLQKENIIDESGMPKERFSAEFPKEGPSILRIQQVVRGDSAAYFCASSPRMGDSPLHFGNGTRLTVT.

The chain couples TRBV10-3 to TRBJ2-1; 8 positions agree with TRBD1. The CDR3 runs 13 residues. Per the germline V gene, CDR1 is ENHRY and CDR2 is SYGVKD. Trimming cost V 10 bases and J 8 bases; bases outside gene matches: 10. CDR3 nucleotides: TGTGCCACTATCCGGGACAGGTATGATGAGCAGTTCTTC. Translation: CATIRDRYDEQFF.

This clonotype was seen a handful of times. This rearrangement joins TRBV6-6 to TRBJ2-7; D not certain. The CDR3 has 15 residues. The germline gives CDR1 MNHNY, CDR2 SVGAGI (reference sequence). V was trimmed by 2 bases and J by 5 bases, leaving 16 bases between them. The DNA for the CDR3 is TGTGCCAGCAGTTACGTCCGGGTTGTAGAGAACGAGCAGTACTTC. It is translated as CASSYVRVVENEQYF.

This clonotype came up many times. This chain links TRBV7-2 with TRBJ2-5, with 10 bases lining up with TRBD1. V was clipped by 6 bases and J by 3 bases; unmatched bases: 7. Looked up from germline, CDR1 is SGHTA and CDR2 is FQGNSA. The CDR3 has 15 residues. CDR3 DNA: TGTGCCAGCAGTACCGACAGGGGGCTGGAAGAGACCCAGTACTTC. Protein: CASSTDRGLEETQYF.

The chain combines TRBV6-6 with TRBJ1-4; possible D gene TRBD1, 6 bases. The germline CDR1 and CDR2 sequences are MNHNY and SVGAGI (reference sequence). V lost 5 bases and J 7 bases, leaving 17 bases between the germline ends. This CDR3 spans 15 amino acids. The CDR3 DNA is TGTGCCAGCAGTGGCCTGCGGGGGCGAGTTGAAAAACTGTTTTTT. As protein: CASSGLRGRVEKLFF.

This clonotype was detected only a few times. Since a much larger clone is just one base distant, this may be a read error. The rearrangement joins TRBV12-3 or TRBV12-4 to TRBJ1-1; D gene ambiguous. This CDR3 spans 13 amino acids. V gave up 4 bases and J gave up 0 bases, with 6 bases separating them. In nucleotides, the CDR3 is TGTGCCAGCAGTTCACATATGAACACTGAAGCTTTCTTT. This encodes CASSSHMNTEAFF.

This chain connects TRBV2 to TRBJ2-3; TRBD2 is a possible D gene (5 bases). The V and J ends lost 6 bases and 2 bases respectively, with 15 bases between them. From germline, CDR1 is SNHLY and CDR2 FYNNEI. This CDR3 comprises 15 residues. DNA of the CDR3: TGTGCCAGCAGACCAACTAGGGATTACACAGATACGCAGTATTTT. This sequence encodes CASRPTRDYTDTQYF.

This chain joins TRBV6-8 and TRBJ2-5; 7 bases agree with TRBD1. Germline loops: CDR1 MNHGY, CDR2 SAAAGT. The CDR3 loop spans 15 amino acids. With 4 bases clipped from V and 3 bases from J, the junction kept 8 bases outside the gene matches. CDR3 amino acids: CASSLTQGVEETQYF. CDR3 coding DNA: TGTGCCAGCAGTTTGACCCAGGGGGTCGAAGAGACCCAGTACTTC.

This clonotype was counted many times. V and J are TRBV7-8 and TRBJ2-3; D may match TRBD1 or TRBD2 (5 bases each). The length of the CDR3 is 17 residues. Germline V gives CDR1 SGHVS, CDR2 FQNEAQ. V gave up 5 bases and J gave up 4 bases, with 22 bases separating them. Here the CDR3 DNA reads TGTGCCAGCAGCGCCTGGGACCCAATAAAGTCGCCAGATACGCAGTATTTT. Translation gives CASSAWDPIKSPDTQYF.

V gene TRBV5-1 combines with J gene TRBJ2-2, with D maybe TRBD1 (5 bases). The germline V gene encodes CDR1 SGHRS and CDR2 YFSETQ. V lost 0 bases to trimming and J lost 3 bases, with 12 bases between them. This CDR3 comprises 16 residues. The CDR3 sequence: CASSLEGRTDTGELFF. In nucleotides, the CDR3 is TGCGCCAGCAGCTTGGAGGGGCGGACGGACACCGGGGAGCTGTTTTTT.

This clonotype was observed a handful of times. The chain joins TRBV28 to TRBJ2-7; the D gene is possibly TRBD1 (5 bases). CDR3 size: 14 residues. Germline CDR1 and CDR2: MDHEN and SYDVKM. Trimming pared 6 bases from V and 3 bases from J, leaving 15 bases between. CDR3 sequence: CASSPSTVVYEQYF. The CDR3 bases are TGTGCCAGCAGCCCATCGACAGTGGTCTACGAGCAGTACTTC. The whole variable domain, filled in from reference TRBV28 and TRBJ2-7, reads DVKVTQSSRYLVKRTGEKVFLECVQDMDHENMFWYRQDPGLGLRLIYFSYDVKMKEKGDIPEGYSVSREKKERFSLILESASTNQTSMYLCASSPSTVVYEQYFGPGTRLTVT.

This clonotype occurred once. The rearrangement uses TRBV7-2 and TRBJ2-3; maybe TRBD2 (6 bases). Germline loops: CDR1 SGHTA, CDR2 FQGNSA. The ends were cut back, 1 base at V and 4 bases at J, with 9 bases in the middle. The CDR3 is made up of 14 amino acids. This CDR3 is CASSLVGGSDTQYF. CDR3 in DNA: TGTGCCAGCAGCTTAGTTGGAGGGTCAGATACGCAGTATTTT. Complete variable domain (other parts from reference TRBV7-2 and TRBJ2-3): GAGVSQSPSNKVTEKGKDVELRCDPISGHTALYWYRQSLGQGLEFLIYFQGNSAPDKSGLPSDRFSAERTGGSVSTLTIQRTQQEDSAVYLCASSLVGGSDTQYFGPGTRLTVL.

Turning to this clonotype: The junction shows a germline mismatch at one end, possibly a read error. This chain joins TRBV5-3 and TRBJ1-4; the match to TRBD1 covers 8 bases. TRBV5-3 is an ORF, with its function uncertain. The CDR3 is 16 amino acids. The CDR3 loop reads CASSYGQGTTNEKLFF. CDR3 DNA: TGTGCCAGCAGCTACGGACAGGGCACAACTAATGAAAAACTGTTTTTT.

This clonotype was counted at least ten times. This chain uses TRBV7-2 with TRBJ2-1; D not resolved. The CDR3 has 13 amino acids. The V gene lost 10 bases and the J gene lost 2 bases, with 12 bases spanning the gap. Germline assignment: CDR1 SGHTA and CDR2 FQGNSA. The CDR3 here is CATARSPYNEQFF. The CDR3 nucleotides read TGTGCCACTGCAAGATCGCCCTACAATGAGCAGTTCTTC.

J is TRBJ1-1 and V is TRBV7-6; D remains ambiguous. Germline V gives CDR1 SGHVS, CDR2 FNYEAQ. Between the trimmed V and J ends, which lost 1 base and 10 bases, there was a span of 13 bases. The CDR3 contains 13 residues. CDR3 sequence reads: CASSLGPNRLAFF. DNA for the CDR3: TGTGCCAGCAGCTTAGGGCCGAATCGGTTAGCTTTCTTT. Filled out from reference TRBV7-6 and TRBJ1-1, the complete variable domain reads GAGVSQSPRYKVTKRGQDVALRCDPISGHVSLYWYRQALGQGPEFLTYFNYEAQQDKSGLPNDRFSAERPEGSISTLTIQRTEQRDSAMYRCASSLGPNRLAFFGQGTRLTVV.

The CDR3 here is CASSLRYREDTEAFF. Written as DNA, the CDR3 is TGTGCCAGCAGCTTACGGTACAGGGAGGACACTGAAGCTTTCTTT. The genes are TRBV7-8 and TRBJ1-1; D possibly corresponds to TRBD1 (6 bases). Trimming left V 2 bases short and J 3 bases short, with 13 bases between. This CDR3 has 15 residues. The germline V gene has CDR1 SGHVS and CDR2 FQNEAQ.

A few counts support this clonotype. V gene TRBV4-3 combines with J gene TRBJ1-4, with D unresolved. V lost 2 bases and J 5 bases, leaving 12 bases between the germline ends. The germline V gene encodes CDR1 LGHNA and CDR2 YSLEER. This CDR3 has 15 residues. The CDR3 here is CASSQIPNSNEKLFF. The DNA for the CDR3 is TGCGCCAGCAGCCAAATCCCGAATTCGAATGAAAAACTGTTTTTT.

The gene calls are TRBV20-1 and TRBJ1-1, with D unclear. CDR1 is DFQATT, CDR2 SNEGSKA, per germline (reference sequence). V was clipped by 5 bases and J by 7 bases, with 11 bases between them. This CDR3 spans 11 amino acids. The CDR3 DNA follows: TGCAGTGCTGGAGGTCCCAATGAAGCTTTCTTT. This gives the protein CSAGGPNEAFF.

This clonotype showed up many times. CDR3 amino acids: CASSGKMRLARYNEQFF. The DNA for the CDR3 is TGTGCCAGCAGCGGTAAGATGAGGCTAGCGAGATACAATGAGCAGTTCTTC. This rearrangement joins TRBV7-8 to TRBJ2-1, with a possible D match to TRBD2 (6 bases). The CDR3 totals 17 residues. Germline CDR1 SGHVS, CDR2 FQNEAQ. The ends were cut back, 5 bases at V and 4 bases at J, with 21 bases in the middle.

About this clonotype itself: The germline gene is not matched at one end of the junction; a read error may be the cause. This chain joins TRBV12-3 or TRBV12-4 and TRBJ1-1; 9 nucleotides line up with TRBD1. This CDR3 comprises 15 residues. CDR3 sequence (DNA): TGTGCCAGCAGCTTAGGATCACAGGGGGCAACTGAAGCTTTCTTT. Encoded protein: CASSLGSQGATEAFF.

The chain carries TRBV6-1 and TRBJ2-7, with D perhaps matching TRBD2 (5 bases). This CDR3 has 14 amino acids. Germline loops: CDR1 MNHNS, CDR2 SASEGT. With 0 bases removed from V and 9 bases from J, the gap between germline ends came to 15 bases. CDR3 protein: CASSEAGSYEGQYF. The DNA of the CDR3 is TGTGCCAGCAGTGAAGCGGGGTCGTATGAGGGGCAGTACTTC.

This clonotype has more than one count but fewer than ten. The CDR3: CASSLTVGKNEKLFF. DNA of the CDR3: TGTGCCAGCAGCCTGACAGTGGGGAAGAATGAAAAACTGTTTTTT. The chain uses TRBV7-2 and TRBJ1-4, with D possibly TRBD1 on 5 matching bases. The CDR3 is 15 amino acids. Germline V gene lookup returns CDR1 SGHTA and CDR2 FQGNSA. Trimming cost V 5 bases and J 5 bases, with 15 bases left between them.

The CDR3 region has the DNA TGTGCCAGCAGTCAAGACAAGCCTACCCCTTCGTCCACCCTACAAGAGACCCAGTACTTC. The encoded protein is CASSQDKPTPSSTLQETQYF. The genes are TRBV6-8 and TRBJ2-5; no firm D call. The CDR3 has 20 residues. V was trimmed by 5 bases and J by 2 bases, leaving 30 bases between them. Germline CDR1 and CDR2: MNHGY and SAAAGT.

The chain carries TRBV27 and TRBJ1-1; 9 bases match TRBD1. In germline, CDR1 is MNHEY, CDR2 SMNVEV (reference sequence). The CDR3 is 15 residues long. Trimming cost V 5 bases and J 1 base; bases outside gene matches: 5. The CDR3 loop is CASSVWTGANTEAFF. CDR3 bases: TGTGCCAGCAGTGTTTGGACAGGGGCGAACACTGAAGCTTTCTTT.

This clonotype has a handful of counts. The V and J genes are TRBV7-2 and TRBJ2-7; TRBD2 matches at 7 bases. Germline-derived CDR1 and CDR2 are SGHTA and FQGNSA. The CDR3 length is 14 residues. With 5 bases clipped from V and 6 bases from J, the junction kept 10 bases outside the gene matches. The CDR3 loop is CASSLQTSLGEQYF. CDR3 nucleotide sequence: TGTGCCAGCAGCCTACAGACTAGCCTAGGCGAGCAGTACTTC.

This clonotype came up a few times. The chain couples TRBV7-2 to TRBJ2-3; 13 bases agree with TRBD2. The J segment lost 6 bases and the V segment lost 5 bases, leaving 11 bases of the junction unmatched. Per the germline V gene, CDR1 is SGHTA and CDR2 is FQGNSA. This CDR3 has 17 residues. CDR3: CASSGRTSGRFLDTQYF. In DNA, the CDR3 is TGTGCCAGCAGCGGAAGGACTAGCGGGAGATTTTTGGATACGCAGTATTTT.

This chain joins TRBV7-2 and TRBJ1-2; 10 bases are shared with TRBD1. Trimming removed 1 base from V and 8 bases from J; junction bases left unmatched: 7. The CDR3 runs to 15 residues. Germline-derived CDR1 and CDR2 are SGHTA and FQGNSA. CDR3 protein: CASSLDSGTGVGYTF. CDR3 coding DNA: TGTGCCAGCAGCTTAGATTCCGGGACAGGGGTCGGCTACACCTTC.

The rearrangement uses TRBV10-3 and TRBJ1-6; D unresolved. The CDR3 is 14 residues long. Germline-derived CDR1 and CDR2 are ENHRY and SYGVKD. Deletions cut 10 bases from V and 8 bases from J, with 18 bases between. DNA of the CDR3: TGTGCCACCCGTCCCGTTACCTCCGATTCACCCCTCCACTTT. It is translated as CATRPVTSDSPLHF.

This clonotype has a handful of counts. The CDR3 loop reads CASRRGGDSYNEQFF. The CDR3 coding sequence is TGTGCCAGCAGGCGTGGGGGGGATTCCTACAATGAGCAGTTCTTC. V usage is TRBV6-2 or TRBV6-3 and J usage is TRBJ2-1, with 7 bases aligning to TRBD2. The CDR3 extends over 15 amino acids. The V and J ends lost 6 bases and 1 base, in that order; junction bases with no gene match: 6. Germline assignment: CDR1 MNHEY and CDR2 SVGEGT.